These 13 T cell receptor beta chains were sequenced from one sample in a study of neurological immune-mediated disorders. Each CDR3 protein is one row after TCRdb ran MiXCR on the 5' RACE reads. Of 69,000 or so distinct CDR3 sequences listed, approximately 5% are singletons. Specimen: PBMCs. Receptors were obtained from a woman aged 70-85 years with multiple sclerosis.

This clonotype was observed at least ten times. The chain couples TRBV12-3 or TRBV12-4 to TRBJ2-5; 11 nucleotides agree with TRBD2. The length of the CDR3 is 14 residues. With V trimmed by 8 bases and J by 5 bases, 7 bases remained unmatched. The CDR3 region is CASAILAGAETQYF. DNA for the CDR3: TGTGCCAGCGCGATACTAGCGGGAGCTGAGACCCAGTACTTC.

This clonotype has just one count. The rearrangement links TRBV20-1 to TRBJ2-7; unclear D gene. Germline V gene data show CDR1 as DFQATT and CDR2 as SNEGSKA (reference sequence). The CDR3 length is 12 residues. Trimming removed 3 bases from V and 4 bases from J, with 10 bases in between. CDR3 region: CSARGKTYEQYF. CDR3 in DNA: TGCAGTGCTAGGGGGAAAACTTACGAGCAGTACTTC.

This clonotype was observed many times. The V call is TRBV24-1, the J call TRBJ2-5; weak D call: TRBD1 (5 bases). Germline loops: CDR1 KGHDR, CDR2 SFDVKD. The CDR3 extends over 15 amino acids. V was trimmed by 4 bases and J by 2 bases, leaving 13 bases between them. The CDR3 DNA follows: TGTGCCACCAGTGACTCCGGACATACTCAAGAGACCCAGTACTTC. Its protein product is CATSDSGHTQETQYF.

This clonotype has at least ten counts. The chain has TRBV19 and TRBJ2-6; 7 bases map to TRBD2. Looked up from germline, CDR1 is LNHDA and CDR2 is SQIVND (reference sequence). The CDR3 length is 16 residues. V lost 5 bases, J lost 2 bases, and 6 bases stayed unmatched. CDR3 DNA: TGTGCCAGTAGTCCTGGGGAGGGAGCTGGGGCCAACGTCCTGACTTTC. It encodes CASSPGEGAGANVLTF. Combining the CDR3 with reference TRBV19 and TRBJ2-6 gives the whole variable domain DGGITQSPKYLFRKEGQNVTLSCEQNLNHDAMYWYRQDPGQGLRLIYYSQIVNDFQKGDIAEGYSVSREKKESFPLTVTSAQKNPTAFYLCASSPGEGAGANVLTFGAGSRLTVL.

This clonotype has just one count. The chain uses TRBV20-1 and TRBJ2-7; weak D call: TRBD2 (6 bases). The ends were cut back, 3 bases at V and 4 bases at J, with 13 bases in the middle. Germline CDR1 reads DFQATT; CDR2 reads SNEGSKA (reference sequence). This CDR3 is 13 amino acids long. The CDR3 DNA is TGCAGTGCTAGGGCTGGGGGGACTTACGAGCAGTACTTC. Amino acid sequence: CSARAGGTYEQYF.

This clonotype has at least ten counts. The chain employs TRBV20-1 and TRBJ2-7; weak D call: TRBD2 (5 bases). The V and J ends lost 3 bases and 6 bases respectively, with 12 bases between them. The germline CDR1 and CDR2 sequences are DFQATT and SNEGSKA (reference sequence). This CDR3 has 12 amino acids. The CDR3: CSARASRSEQYF. The CDR3 nucleotides are TGCAGTGCTAGGGCTAGCCGCTCCGAGCAGTACTTC.

At least ten counts were recorded for this clonotype. V usage is TRBV4-3 and J usage is TRBJ2-1; 7 bases match TRBD1. The germline CDR1 and CDR2 sequences are LGHNA and YSLEER. CDR3 length: 17 amino acids. J lost 0 bases, V lost 0 bases, and 5 bases had no gene match. CDR3 amino acids: CASSQDYGTASYNEQFF. The CDR3 nucleotides are TGCGCCAGCAGCCAAGATTACGGGACAGCCTCCTACAATGAGCAGTTCTTC.

This clonotype occurred many times. J is TRBJ1-2 and V is TRBV29-1, with D unresolved. CDR1 and CDR2 from the germline V gene are SQVTM and ANQGSEA. V lost 6 bases and J lost 4, with 12 bases in between. The CDR3 contains 12 residues. CDR3 bases: TGCAGCGTACAAGCGGCTCGCTATGGCTACACCTTC. It is translated as CSVQAARYGYTF.

J is TRBJ2-3 and V is TRBV5-1; 9 bases are a match to TRBD1. The CDR3 contains 17 residues. V lost 4 bases to trimming and J lost 4 bases; unmatched junction nucleotides: 13. CDR1 SGHRS and CDR2 YFSETQ come from the germline V gene. In DNA, the CDR3 is TGCGCCAGCAGCGCTTACACCGGGACAGGGATAGCAGATACGCAGTATTTT. Encoded protein: CASSAYTGTGIADTQYF.

This clonotype was observed a handful of times. Because it lacks the conserved phenylalanine or tryptophan at the end, this CDR3 is likely a read error. The chain is built from TRBV5-1 and TRBJ2-1; D possibly corresponds to TRBD2 (5 bases). The CDR3 has 15 amino acids. From germline, CDR1 is SGHRS and CDR2 YFSETQ. The ends were cut back, 0 bases at V and 5 bases at J, with 12 bases in the middle. CDR3 sequence: CASSLVGERHNEQFC. Written as DNA, the CDR3 is TGCGCCAGCAGCTTGGTCGGGGAGCGCCACAATGAGCAGTTCTGC.

This clonotype was detected many times. The rearrangement joins TRBV7-2 to TRBJ1-1, with 7 bases lining up with TRBD1. The V segment lost 5 bases and the J segment 5 bases; nucleotides outside the gene matches: 11. Germline values: CDR1 SGHTA, CDR2 FQGNSA. The CDR3 sequence is 15 residues long. CDR3 in amino acids: CASSRGGDSLTEAFF. CDR3 nucleotide sequence: TGTGCCAGCAGCCGGGGGGGGGACAGCCTAACTGAAGCTTTCTTT.

This clonotype occurred many times. The V and J genes are TRBV20-1 and TRBJ1-1, with 7 bases identical to TRBD1. Trimming at V came to 4 bases and at J to 0 bases, leaving 5 bases not matched to a gene. Germline V lookup: CDR1 DFQATT, CDR2 SNEGSKA (reference sequence). The CDR3 has 14 amino acids. The CDR3 spells CSAKGQLLNTEAFF. Written as DNA, the CDR3 is TGCAGTGCTAAGGGACAGCTACTGAACACTGAAGCTTTCTTT.

This clonotype was observed many times. The genes are TRBV6-5 and TRBJ2-3; TRBD2 agrees at 11 bases. Germline V CDR1 and CDR2: MNHEY, SVGAGI. V shed 2 bases and J 8 bases; nucleotides not matched to a gene: 15. The CDR3 is made up of 18 amino acids. CDR3 in amino acids: CASSYAKRLAGIHGTQYF. DNA for the CDR3: TGTGCCAGCAGTTACGCCAAAAGACTAGCGGGAATCCACGGTACGCAGTATTTT.